This record concerns one T cell receptor beta chain sequence. The target antigen is unknown. Profiling relied on immunoSEQ multiplex PCR, and the TCRdb table lists in-frame clones only, not all of them. Of 30,000 to 40,000 clones in the sample, about 70% were seen once. The sample is drawn from a study of cytotoxic CD8 clonotypes in ibrutinib-treated CLL. Germline loops: CDR1 SGHDT, CDR2 YYEEEE. Trimming left V 4 bases short and J 11 bases short, with 16 bases between. The CDR3 consists of 12 residues. Findings of the study overall: The study found clonality rose at ibrutinib response, then fell toward baseline at progression.

The chain combines TRBV5-6 with TRBJ2-7; the D call may be TRBD1 or TRBD2 (5 bases each). The clonotype was recovered from a human donor with chronic lymphocytic leukemia. The input for sequencing was PBMCs, taken before ibrutinib treatment. CDR3 residues: CASSLPTGPKYF. The CDR3 bases are TGTGCCAGCAGCCTTCCAACGGGACCTAAGTACTTC.